The source of this T cell receptor beta chain is a study of T cells in Graves' hyperthyroidism and ophthalmopathy. Study-level findings and limits: Also found in blood were most expanded thyroid clonotypes above 0.001.

For this clonotype: Its specificity is unknown.

Amplification yielded TCR beta CDR3 regions, with RNA transcripts as the source. Researchers ran a first-round RT-PCR on the TCR CDR3 using the HTBI primer set. TCRdb reprocessed the multiplex PCR reads with MiXCR, giving one entry per CDR3 protein. The repertoire holds 700,000 or so distinct CDR3 sequences, with roughly 15% as singletons. The germline CDR1 and CDR2 sequences are SEHNR and FQNEAQ (reference sequence). Trimming stripped 1 base from V and 11 bases from J, with 11 bases between. The CDR3 is made up of 12 amino acids. The specimen was blood. This chain joins TRBV7-9 and TRBJ1-1, with D hard to call. The sequence came from a man younger than 35 with Graves' hyperthyroidism. The DNA of the CDR3 is TGTGCCAGCAGCTTAGACCCTACCCCGGCTTTCTTT. This sequence encodes CASSLDPTPAFF.